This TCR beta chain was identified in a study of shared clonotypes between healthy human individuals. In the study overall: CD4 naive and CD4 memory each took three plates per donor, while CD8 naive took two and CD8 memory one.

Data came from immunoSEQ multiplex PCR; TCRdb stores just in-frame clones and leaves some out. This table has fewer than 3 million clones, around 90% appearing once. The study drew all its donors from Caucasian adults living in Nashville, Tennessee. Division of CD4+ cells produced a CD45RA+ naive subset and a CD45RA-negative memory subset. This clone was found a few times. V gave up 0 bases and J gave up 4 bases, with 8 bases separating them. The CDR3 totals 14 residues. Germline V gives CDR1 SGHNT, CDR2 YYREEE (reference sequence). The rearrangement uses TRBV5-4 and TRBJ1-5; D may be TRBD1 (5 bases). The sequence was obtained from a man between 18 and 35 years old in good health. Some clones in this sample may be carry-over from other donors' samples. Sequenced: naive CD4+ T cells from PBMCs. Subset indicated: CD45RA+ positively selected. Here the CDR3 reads CASSLGGENQPQHF. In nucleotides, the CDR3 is TGTGCCAGCAGCTTGGGGGGCGAGAATCAGCCCCAGCATTTT. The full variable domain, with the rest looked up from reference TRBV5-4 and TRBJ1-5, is ETGVTQSPTHLIKTRGQQVTLRCSSQSGHNTVSWYQQALGQGPQFIFQYYREEENGRGNFPPRFSGLQFPNYSSELNVNALELDDSALYLCASSLGGENQPQHFGDGTRLSIL.